The clone carrying this T cell receptor (beta chain) was seen a few times. The antigen is unknown. The data were taken from a study of beta chain features in type 1 diabetes. Study-level results: The study found moderately but significantly shorter TCRB CDR3s in all four CD4+ subsets of Type 1 diabetes patients.

This CDR3 has 14 amino acids. Germline CDR1 reads SGHRS; CDR2 reads YFSETQ. The V gene lost 6 bases and the J gene lost 0 bases, with 13 bases spanning the gap. Sequenced material consisted of expressed TCRB transcripts (all of the isolated RNA was reverse transcribed). Data came from immunoSEQ multiplex PCR; TCRdb stores just in-frame clones and leaves some out. Of a few hundred thousand clones in the sample, 10% to 15% were seen once. The specimen was naive CD4+ T cells from blood. The receptor's source is a young woman with type 1 diabetes. This chain uses TRBV5-1 with TRBJ2-7; D not resolved. The CDR3 sequence: CASNRWADSYEQYF. The CDR3 coding sequence is TGCGCCAGCAACCGGTGGGCTGACTCCTACGAGCAGTACTTC.